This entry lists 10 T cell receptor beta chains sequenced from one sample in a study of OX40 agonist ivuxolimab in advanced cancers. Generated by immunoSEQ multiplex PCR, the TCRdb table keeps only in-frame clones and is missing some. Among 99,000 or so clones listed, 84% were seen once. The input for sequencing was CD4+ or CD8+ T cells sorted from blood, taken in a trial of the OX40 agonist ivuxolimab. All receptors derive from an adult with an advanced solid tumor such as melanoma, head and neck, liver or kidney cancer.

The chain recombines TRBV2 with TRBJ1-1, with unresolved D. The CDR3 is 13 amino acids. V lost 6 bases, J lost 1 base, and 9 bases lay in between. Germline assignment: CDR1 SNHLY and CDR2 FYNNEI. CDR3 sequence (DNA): TGTGCCAGCAGCGGGTTTACGAACACTGAAGCTTTCTTT. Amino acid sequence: CASSGFTNTEAFF.

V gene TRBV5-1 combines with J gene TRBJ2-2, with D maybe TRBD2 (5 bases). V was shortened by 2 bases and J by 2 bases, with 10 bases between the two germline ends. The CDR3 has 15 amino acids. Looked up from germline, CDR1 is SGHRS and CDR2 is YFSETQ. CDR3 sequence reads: CASSFNGINTGELFF. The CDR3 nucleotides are TGCGCCAGCAGCTTTAACGGGATAAACACCGGGGAGCTGTTTTTT.

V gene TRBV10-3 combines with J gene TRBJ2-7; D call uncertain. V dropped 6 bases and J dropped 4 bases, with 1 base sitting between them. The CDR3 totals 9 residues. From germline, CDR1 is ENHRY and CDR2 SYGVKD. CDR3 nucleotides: TGTGCCATCAGATACGAGCAGTACTTC. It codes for CAIRYEQYF.

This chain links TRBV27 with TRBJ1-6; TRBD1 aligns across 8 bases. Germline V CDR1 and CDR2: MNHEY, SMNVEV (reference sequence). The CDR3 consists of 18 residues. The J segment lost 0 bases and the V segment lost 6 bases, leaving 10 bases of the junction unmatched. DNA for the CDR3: TGTGCCAGCAGACAGGGACAGGCCAGGAGCTCCTATAATTCACCCCTCCACTTT. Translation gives CASRQGQARSSYNSPLHF.

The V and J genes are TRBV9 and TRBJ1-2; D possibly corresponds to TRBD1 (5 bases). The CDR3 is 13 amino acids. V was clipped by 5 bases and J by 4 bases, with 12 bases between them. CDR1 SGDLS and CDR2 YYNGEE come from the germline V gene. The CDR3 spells CASRSSGPYGYTF. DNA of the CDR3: TGTGCCAGCAGATCCTCAGGGCCCTATGGCTACACCTTC.

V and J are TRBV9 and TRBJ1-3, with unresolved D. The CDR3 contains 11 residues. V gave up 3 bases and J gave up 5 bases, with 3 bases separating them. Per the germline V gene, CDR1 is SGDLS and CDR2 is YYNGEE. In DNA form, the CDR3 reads TGTGCCAGCAGCGACAGAAACACCATATATTTT. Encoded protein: CASSDRNTIYF. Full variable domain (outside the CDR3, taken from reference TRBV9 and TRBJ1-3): DSGVTQTPKHLITATGQRVTLRCSPRSGDLSVYWYQQSLDQGLQFLIQYYNGEERAKGNILERFSAQQFPDLHSELNLSSLELGDSALYFCASSDRNTIYFGEGSWLTVV.

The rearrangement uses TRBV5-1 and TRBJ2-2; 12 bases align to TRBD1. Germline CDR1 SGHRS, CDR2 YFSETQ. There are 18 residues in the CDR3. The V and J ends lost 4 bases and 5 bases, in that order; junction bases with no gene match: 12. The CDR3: CASSAALGTGGRTGELFF. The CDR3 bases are TGCGCCAGCAGCGCAGCCCTCGGGACAGGGGGCCGGACCGGGGAGCTGTTTTTT. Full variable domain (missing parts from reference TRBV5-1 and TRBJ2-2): KAGVTQTPRYLIKTRGQQVTLSCSPISGHRSVSWYQQTPGQGLQFLFEYFSETQRNKGNFPGRFSGRQFSNSRSEMNVSTLELGDSALYLCASSAALGTGGRTGELFFGEGSRLTVL.

Written as DNA, the CDR3 is TGTGCCAGCAGCTTAGTTGGGTCTGGGGCCAACGTCCTGACTTTC. This codes for CASSLVGSGANVLTF. The chain has TRBV11-2 and TRBJ2-6; D is undetermined. The V and J ends lost 1 base and 1 base respectively, with 5 bases between them. This CDR3 is 15 amino acids long. Germline assignment: CDR1 SGHAT and CDR2 FQNNGV. Drawing the rest from reference TRBV11-2 and TRBJ2-6, the complete variable domain is EAGVAQSPRYKIIEKRQSVAFWCNPISGHATLYWYQQILGQGPKLLIQFQNNGVVDDSQLPKDRFSAERLKGVDSTLKIQPAKLEDSAVYLCASSLVGSGANVLTFGAGSRLTVL.

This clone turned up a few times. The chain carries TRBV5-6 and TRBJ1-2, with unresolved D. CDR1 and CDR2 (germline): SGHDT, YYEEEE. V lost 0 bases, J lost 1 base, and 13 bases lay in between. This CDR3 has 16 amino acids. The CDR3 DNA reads TGTGCCAGCAGCTTGGAACCTACTCGGGGTAACTATGGCTACACCTTC. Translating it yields CASSLEPTRGNYGYTF.

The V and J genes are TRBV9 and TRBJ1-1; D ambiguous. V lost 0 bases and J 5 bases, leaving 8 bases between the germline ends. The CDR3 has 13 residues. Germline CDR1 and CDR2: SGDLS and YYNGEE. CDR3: CASSVGLYTEAFF. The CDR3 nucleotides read TGTGCCAGCAGCGTAGGGTTGTATACTGAAGCTTTCTTT.